The T cell receptor (beta chain) under discussion was sequenced for a study of blood T cell repertoires in COVID-19. Assay used: immunoSEQ multiplex PCR; TCRdb lists only in-frame clones, some missing. The sample contains 170,000 or so clones, about 86% of which appear only once. Trimming removed 0 bases from V and 0 bases from J, with 15 bases in between. Germline assignment: CDR1 MNHEY and CDR2 SVGEGT. The CDR3 is 17 residues long. The receptor was derived from a man aged 50-59 years with active or convalescent COVID-19. Source material: peripheral blood. V and J are TRBV6-2 or TRBV6-3 and TRBJ2-7; tentative D call: TRBD1 (7 bases). The CDR3: CASSYSGQAGPSYEQYF. CDR3 DNA: TGTGCCAGCAGTTACTCAGGACAGGCGGGACCCTCCTACGAGCAGTACTTC.